Following are 15 T cell receptor beta chains from one sample sequenced in a study of CD8+ T cells in alopecia areata. Once RNA had been extracted, it was reverse transcribed into cDNA to act as the sequencing template. Assay used: immunoSEQ multiplex PCR; TCRdb lists only in-frame clones, some missing. The sample carries some 150,000 clones, approximately 65% recorded once. What was sequenced was CD8+ T cells sorted from blood. These receptors originate from a human donor in good health.

CDR3 DNA sequence: TGCAGCGTTGAAAGGGACACCAGCTCCTACGAGCAGTACTTC. This sequence encodes CSVERDTSSYEQYF. The chain is built from TRBV29-1 and TRBJ2-7; a possible D gene is TRBD1 (6 bases). V dropped 2 bases and J dropped 0 bases, with 11 bases sitting between them. The CDR3 has 14 residues. Germline V gene data show CDR1 as SQVTM and CDR2 as ANQGSEA.

Note on this clone: An end of the junction differs from the germline gene, which may be a read error. The gene calls are TRBV29-1 and TRBJ2-1; 8 bases line up with TRBD2. Germline CDR1 SQVTM, CDR2 ANQGSEA. This CDR3 spans 13 amino acids. The DNA of the CDR3 is TGCAGCGTTGCGCTCTCGGCTAGCGGGTACGAGGTCTTC. The encoded protein is CSVALSASGYEVF.

The J gene is TRBJ1-5, the V gene TRBV30, with D uncertain. This CDR3 region has 14 residues. From germline, CDR1 is GTSNPN and CDR2 SVGIG (reference sequence). V lost 0 bases, J lost 6 bases, and 12 bases lay in between. The CDR3 loop reads CAWSVPFESQPQHF. The DNA of the CDR3 is TGTGCCTGGAGTGTCCCATTTGAAAGTCAGCCCCAGCATTTT.

The V gene is TRBV5-1, the J gene TRBJ2-1, with TRBD1 matching 8 bases. There are 15 residues in the CDR3. Per the germline V gene, CDR1 is SGHRS and CDR2 is YFSETQ. Trimming removed 3 bases from V and 5 bases from J; junction bases left unmatched: 7. The CDR3: CASSSDRGADNEQFF. CDR3 DNA sequence: TGCGCCAGCAGCTCTGACAGGGGAGCCGACAATGAGCAGTTCTTC. Full variable domain (outside the CDR3, taken from reference TRBV5-1 and TRBJ2-1): KAGVTQTPRYLIKTRGQQVTLSCSPISGHRSVSWYQQTPGQGLQFLFEYFSETQRNKGNFPGRFSGRQFSNSRSEMNVSTLELGDSALYLCASSSDRGADNEQFFGPGTRLTVL.

V usage is TRBV6-5 and J usage is TRBJ1-5; D is uncertain. The germline gives CDR1 MNHEY, CDR2 SVGAGI. Deletions cut 5 bases from V and 5 bases from J, with 10 bases between. The CDR3 loop spans 13 amino acids. CDR3 DNA: TGTGCCAGCAGTAATACGGGTTATCAGCCCCAGCATTTT. This sequence encodes CASSNTGYQPQHF.

The chain links TRBV9 to TRBJ2-7; D gene ambiguous. The ends were cut back, 3 bases at V and 3 bases at J, with 10 bases in the middle. This CDR3 spans 13 amino acids. Germline V gene data show CDR1 as SGDLS and CDR2 as YYNGEE. Written as DNA, the CDR3 is TGTGCCAGCAGCGGTGCCGACGGCTACGAGCAGTACTTC. This gives the protein CASSGADGYEQYF.

About this clone itself: A junction boundary mismatches the germline segment, possibly from a read error. The chain couples TRBV11-2 to TRBJ2-3; unclear D gene. The CDR3 extends over 11 amino acids. Germline CDR1 SGHAT, CDR2 FQNNGV. CDR3: CASSFLHRIEF. The CDR3 DNA follows: TGTGCCAGCAGTTTCCTGCATCGCATCGAGTTT. Looking up the rest from reference TRBV11-2 and TRBJ2-3 gives the full variable domain: EAGVAQSPRYKIIEKRQSVAFWCNPISGHATLYWYQQILGQGPKLLIQFQNNGVVDDSQLPKDRFSAERLKGVDSTLKIQPAKLEDSAVYLCASSFLHRIEFGPGTRLTVL.

The gene calls are TRBV25-1 and TRBJ1-2, with D unresolved. V was clipped by 5 bases and J by 1 base, with 8 bases between them. The length of the CDR3 is 13 residues. Germline CDR1 MGHDK, CDR2 SYGVNS. Here the CDR3 reads CASSIQINYGYTF. The DNA of the CDR3 is TGTGCCAGCAGTATACAGATTAACTATGGCTACACCTTC.

This chain uses TRBV29-1 with TRBJ2-7; TRBD1 matches 7 bases. V was pared by 6 bases and J by 4 bases, with 9 bases of the junction left unmatched. Germline V lookup: CDR1 SQVTM, CDR2 ANQGSEA. CDR3 length: 13 residues. The CDR3 DNA sequence: TGCAGCGTAGGGACAGCCAGCGGATACGAGCAGTACTTC. Amino acids: CSVGTASGYEQYF.

The chain couples TRBV7-2 to TRBJ2-7; 8 bases match TRBD1. The CDR3 is 14 residues long. Trimming removed 5 bases from V and 5 bases from J; junction bases left unmatched: 8. Germline CDR1 and CDR2: SGHTA and FQGNSA. In DNA form, the CDR3 reads TGTGCCAGCAGCACCGGACAGGGAATCGACGAGCAGTACTTC. Amino acids: CASSTGQGIDEQYF. Filled out from reference TRBV7-2 and TRBJ2-7, the complete variable domain reads GAGVSQSPSNKVTEKGKDVELRCDPISGHTALYWYRQSLGQGLEFLIYFQGNSAPDKSGLPSDRFSAERTGGSVSTLTIQRTQQEDSAVYLCASSTGQGIDEQYFGPGTRLTVT.

This rearrangement joins TRBV10-2 to TRBJ2-7; D tentatively reads TRBD1 or TRBD2 (6 bases each). Germline CDR1 and CDR2: WSHSY and SAAADI. The CDR3 contains 15 residues. Trimming cost V 6 bases and J 4 bases, with 19 bases left between them. The CDR3 DNA follows: TGCGCCAGCAGGGAGGGGCGGACAGCCGCTTACGAGCAGTACTTC. Translation: CASREGRTAAYEQYF.

The CDR3: CASSSRDRDFTDTQYF. The CDR3 bases are TGTGCCAGCAGTTCGCGGGACAGGGATTTCACAGATACGCAGTATTTT. This chain links TRBV7-9 with TRBJ2-3, with TRBD1 matching 9 bases. Germline V lookup: CDR1 SEHNR, CDR2 FQNEAQ (reference sequence). Trimming took 6 bases from V and 2 from J; bases not matched to a gene: 9. The CDR3 runs to 16 residues.

The V and J genes are TRBV27 and TRBJ2-5, with D possibly matching TRBD2 (6 bases). V shed 6 bases and J shed 5 bases, with 16 bases lying between them. The CDR3 is made up of 14 amino acids. Per the germline V gene, CDR1 is MNHEY and CDR2 is SMNVEV (reference sequence). The CDR3 loop reads CASRPLTSWETQYF. CDR3 nucleotide sequence: TGTGCCAGCAGGCCCCTGACTAGTTGGGAGACCCAGTACTTC.

The DNA of the CDR3 is TGTGCCAGCAGTGAGGATCCGGGACAGTACAATTACGAGCAGTACTTC. Residues: CASSEDPGQYNYEQYF. This chain joins TRBV2 and TRBJ2-7; 7 nucleotides match TRBD1. Germline-derived CDR1 and CDR2 are SNHLY and FYNNEI. V trimming: 3 bases; J trimming: 4 bases; junction bases outside the gene matches: 12. CDR3 size: 16 residues.

A few counts support this clone. The chain couples TRBV29-1 to TRBJ1-1; no definite D call. The CDR3 covers 11 residues. CDR1 and CDR2 (germline): SQVTM, ANQGSEA. Trimming pared 4 bases from V and 6 bases from J, leaving 9 bases between. DNA for the CDR3: TGCAGCGTTGCGGTCGTGGCTGAAGCTTTCTTT. Its translation is CSVAVVAEAFF.